Shown below are 25 T cell receptor beta chains from a single sample sequenced in a study of beta chain features in type 1 diabetes. Isolated RNA was reverse transcribed in full, so expressed TCRB transcripts were sequenced. The table came from immunoSEQ multiplex PCR; TCRdb's copy has only in-frame clones and leaves some out. Here the sample spans about 190,000 clones, 6.5% to 8.5% being singletons. The antigens of these receptors remain unknown. Study results and caveats: People with Type 1 diabetes carried modestly yet significantly shorter TCRB CDR3s in all four CD4+ subsets.

What was sequenced was central memory CD4+ T cells from blood. These receptors all come from a young man with type 1 diabetes.

This clone appeared many times. The chain couples TRBV19 to TRBJ2-3; a weak D match, TRBD2 (6 bases). Trimming stripped 0 bases from V and 6 bases from J, with 7 bases between. CDR1 is LNHDA and CDR2 is SQIVND in the germline V gene (reference sequence). There are 13 residues in the CDR3. The CDR3 loop reads CASSIEEGDTQYF. CDR3 nucleotides: TGTGCCAGTAGTATAGAGGAGGGGGATACGCAGTATTTT.

DNA for the CDR3: TGCGCCAGCAGTCAAGGCGGACTAGCGGGGGTCCGACCCTACAATGAGCAGTTCTTC. Encoded protein: CASSQGGLAGVRPYNEQFF. The gene calls are TRBV23-1 and TRBJ2-1; 13 bases are a match to TRBD2. TRBV23-1 is recorded as an ORF, its role being uncertain. The CDR3 totals 19 residues. Trimming took 2 bases from V and 2 from J; bases not matched to a gene: 9.

This clone occurred a few times. The chain has TRBV6-6 and TRBJ2-7, with 10 bases matching TRBD1. J lost 0 bases, V lost 4 bases, and 3 bases had no gene match. The CDR3 has 15 residues. Germline V gene lookup returns CDR1 MNHNY and CDR2 SVGAGI (reference sequence). The CDR3 is CASSSTGGYSYEQYF. In DNA form, the CDR3 reads TGTGCCAGCAGTTCGACAGGGGGCTACTCCTACGAGCAGTACTTC.

This clone has a handful of counts. This chain links TRBV28 with TRBJ1-1, with unresolved D. Looked up from germline, CDR1 is MDHEN and CDR2 is SYDVKM. Trimming shortened V by 7 bases and J by 9 bases, and 18 bases separated the two germline ends. The CDR3 sequence is 13 residues long. The CDR3 DNA sequence: TGTGCCAGCAACGACATAAGTAGTTTAAAAGCTTTCTTT. Protein: CASNDISSLKAFF.

In its sample, this clone was seen a few times. The chain recombines TRBV28 with TRBJ2-1; 7 nucleotides line up with TRBD1. With V trimmed by 1 base and J by 5 bases, 8 bases remained unmatched. Looked up from germline, CDR1 is MDHEN and CDR2 is SYDVKM. The CDR3 has 16 residues. The DNA of the CDR3 is TGTGCCAGCAGTTTATCCGGGACAGACGCTAACAATGAGCAGTTCTTC. It specifies CASSLSGTDANNEQFF.

This clone was detected a few times. This chain connects TRBV14 to TRBJ2-5; D may be TRBD2 (6 bases). This CDR3 spans 13 amino acids. Germline lookup yields CDR1 SGHDN and CDR2 FVKESK. The V end lost 3 bases, the J end lost 9 bases, and 14 bases lay between the germline ends. The CDR3 DNA reads as TGTGCCAGCAGCCAGTGGGACTTAAGGGCCCAGTACTTC. It codes for CASSQWDLRAQYF.

The chain recombines TRBV7-9 with TRBJ2-1, with 7 bases identical to TRBD2. The germline V gene has CDR1 SEHNR and CDR2 FQNEAQ (reference sequence). The CDR3 length is 11 residues. V was pared by 5 bases and J by 11 bases, with 3 bases of the junction left unmatched. The CDR3 spells CASSGGVKQFF. The CDR3 coding sequence is TGTGCCAGCAGCGGGGGGGTGAAGCAGTTCTTC.

This clone was counted a few times. The chain has TRBV7-2 and TRBJ1-5, with a tentative D call TRBD1 (6 bases). The CDR3 contains 13 residues. CDR1 is SGHTA, CDR2 FQGNSA, per germline. Deletions cut 5 bases from V and 4 bases from J, with 9 bases between. The CDR3 region is CASSPRGNQPQHF. Here the CDR3 DNA reads TGTGCCAGCAGCCCCAGGGGTAATCAGCCCCAGCATTTT.

There are a few counts of this clone. V is TRBV27 and J is TRBJ1-5; no definite D call. Germline-derived CDR1 and CDR2 are MNHEY and SMNVEV (reference sequence). Deletions cut 7 bases from V and 6 bases from J, with 16 bases between. The CDR3 consists of 14 residues. DNA for the CDR3: TGTGCCAGCACCTACCCTCGTTCAGGTCAGCCCCAGCATTTT. This encodes CASTYPRSGQPQHF.

This rearrangement joins TRBV5-1 to TRBJ2-7, with 8 bases identical to TRBD1. Germline CDR1 and CDR2: SGHRS and YFSETQ. V was pared by 0 bases and J by 3 bases, with 8 bases of the junction left unmatched. The CDR3 runs 16 residues. This CDR3 reads CASSLGGTGSYYEQYF. The CDR3 DNA reads as TGCGCCAGCAGCTTGGGGGGGACAGGAAGTTACTACGAGCAGTACTTC.

This clone was detected only a few times. The V and J genes are TRBV5-6 and TRBJ1-2; D not resolved. Germline V gene data show CDR1 as SGHDT and CDR2 as YYEEEE. Between the trimmed V and J ends, which lost 4 bases and 6 bases, there was a span of 16 bases. The CDR3 contains 14 residues. The CDR3 loop reads CASSDDIGSHGYTF. Written as DNA, the CDR3 is TGTGCCAGCAGCGACGACATAGGGAGTCATGGCTACACCTTC.

The V and J genes are TRBV6-6 and TRBJ2-4, with a tentative D call TRBD1 (6 bases). Germline V gene sequence: CDR1 MNHNY, CDR2 SVGAGI (reference sequence). Trimming pared 5 bases from V and 0 bases from J, leaving 14 bases between. The CDR3 is 16 residues long. CDR3 loop: CASSPGQFLAKNIQYF. The CDR3 coding sequence is TGTGCCAGCAGTCCTGGACAGTTTCTAGCCAAAAACATTCAGTACTTC.

This rearrangement joins TRBV18 to TRBJ2-3; 9 bases line up with TRBD1. Per germline, CDR1 KGHSH and CDR2 LQKENI. There are 15 residues in the CDR3. V shed 3 bases and J 0 bases; nucleotides not matched to a gene: 1. CDR3 in DNA: TGTGCCAGCTCACCCGGGACAGGGAGCACAGATACGCAGTATTTT. Protein product: CASSPGTGSTDTQYF.

At least ten counts were recorded for this clone. This chain connects TRBV2 to TRBJ1-1; D unresolved. Per the germline V gene, CDR1 is SNHLY and CDR2 is FYNNEI. The CDR3 has 13 residues. The V gene lost 4 bases and the J gene lost 8 bases, with 14 bases spanning the gap. Here the CDR3 reads CASSVWETSEAFF. The CDR3, as DNA: TGTGCCAGCAGTGTTTGGGAGACCTCCGAAGCTTTCTTT.

The chain joins TRBV11-2 to TRBJ1-2, with TRBD1 matching over 11 bases. CDR3 length: 18 residues. Trimming took 4 bases from V and 4 from J; bases not matched to a gene: 14. Per germline, CDR1 SGHAT and CDR2 FQNNGV. CDR3 in DNA: TGTGCCAGCAGCTCATATCGGACAGGGGGCGGCGGTGGCTATGGCTACACCTTC. It specifies CASSSYRTGGGGGYGYTF. The variable domain in full, with the rest retrieved from reference TRBV11-2 and TRBJ1-2, is EAGVAQSPRYKIIEKRQSVAFWCNPISGHATLYWYQQILGQGPKLLIQFQNNGVVDDSQLPKDRFSAERLKGVDSTLKIQPAKLEDSAVYLCASSSYRTGGGGGYGYTFGSGTRLTVV.

The chain combines TRBV7-9 with TRBJ2-1; a possible D gene is TRBD2 (5 bases). The CDR3 length is 14 residues. V lost 5 bases, J lost 7 bases, and 15 bases lay in between. Per germline, CDR1 SEHNR and CDR2 FQNEAQ (reference sequence). This CDR3 reads CASSRLMAANEQFF. As DNA, the CDR3 is TGTGCCAGCAGCCGACTAATGGCAGCGAATGAGCAGTTCTTC.

The chain has TRBV19 and TRBJ2-5; D is perhaps TRBD2 (6 bases). V lost 4 bases and J lost 4, with 16 bases in between. CDR1 is LNHDA and CDR2 is SQIVND in the germline V gene (reference sequence). The CDR3 loop spans 15 amino acids. The CDR3 region has the DNA TGTGCCAGTAGTAGGAGCGGAGGGGCCGGAGAGACCCAGTACTTC. Translation: CASSRSGGAGETQYF.

The chain is built from TRBV5-1 and TRBJ2-5, with 14 nucleotides matching TRBD2. The V segment lost 4 bases and the J segment 1 base; nucleotides outside the gene matches: 3. This CDR3 is built from 16 residues. CDR1 and CDR2 (germline): SGHRS, YFSETQ. For the CDR3, the DNA is TGCGCCAGCAGCCTCGGGACTAGCGGGAGCCAAGAGACCCAGTACTTC. It specifies CASSLGTSGSQETQYF.

The chain employs TRBV18 and TRBJ2-2; the match to TRBD2 covers 12 bases. Losses at the gene ends were 5 bases for V and 2 bases for J; bases not matched to a gene: 9. This CDR3 spans 18 amino acids. The germline V gene has CDR1 KGHSH and CDR2 LQKENI. In DNA, the CDR3 is TGTGCCAGCTCAGACAAGACTAGCGGGGGCCTCAACACCGGGGAGCTGTTTTTT. This gives the protein CASSDKTSGGLNTGELFF.

This chain joins TRBV28 and TRBJ1-2; D unresolved. The CDR3 length is 14 residues. The V gene's germline CDR1 is MDHEN and CDR2 SYDVKM. The ends were cut back, 8 bases at V and 4 bases at J, with 17 bases in the middle. CDR3: CASSLGAGFYGYTF. CDR3 DNA sequence: TGTGCCAGCTCTCTTGGTGCGGGCTTCTATGGCTACACCTTC.

Comment on this clone: The sample carries other DNA sequences with the same CDR3. The chain has TRBV4-3 and TRBJ2-5; 8 bases are shared with TRBD2. CDR3 length: 15 residues. In germline, CDR1 is LGHNA, CDR2 YSLEER. J gave up 5 bases and V 0 bases, and 5 bases lay outside the gene matches. CDR3 sequence (DNA): TGCGCCAGCAGCCAAGATGCGGGGGGAGGCGAGACCCAGTACTTC. This encodes CASSQDAGGGETQYF.

The V and J genes are TRBV28 and TRBJ2-4; D is unresolved. CDR3 length equals 13 residues. Germline V gives CDR1 MDHEN, CDR2 SYDVKM. The V gene lost 3 bases and the J gene lost 0 bases, with 3 bases spanning the gap. This chain's CDR3 is CASSFRAKNIQYF. For the CDR3, the DNA is TGTGCCAGCAGTTTTAGAGCCAAAAACATTCAGTACTTC.

The chain is built from TRBV6-1 and TRBJ1-4; D remains unclear. V lost 4 bases and J 5 bases, leaving 14 bases between the germline ends. Germline lookup yields CDR1 MNHNS and CDR2 SASEGT. This CDR3 comprises 15 residues. CDR3 DNA sequence: TGTGCCAGCAGTGTGCAAACAGTGCCCAATGAAAAACTGTTTTTT. Its protein is CASSVQTVPNEKLFF.

The gene calls are TRBV6-1 and TRBJ2-3; 9 bases line up with TRBD1. This CDR3 region has 14 residues. Germline trimming cut 6 bases from V and 4 bases from J; bases unmatched to any gene: 5. The germline V gene has CDR1 MNHNS and CDR2 SASEGT. The DNA of the CDR3 is TGTGCCAGCAGGGAAACAGGGGGCCCAGATACGCAGTATTTT. Translated: CASRETGGPDTQYF.

This clone came up a few times. The CDR3 reads CASALAGRGDTQYF. In DNA form, the CDR3 reads TGTGCCAGCGCCCTAGCGGGAAGGGGAGATACGCAGTATTTT. V usage is TRBV6-6 and J usage is TRBJ2-3; 9 nucleotides agree with TRBD2. Germline assignment: CDR1 MNHNY and CDR2 SVGAGI (reference sequence). With 8 bases clipped from V and 5 bases from J, the junction kept 8 bases outside the gene matches. The CDR3 is 14 amino acids.